This TCR beta chain was documented in a study of T cell repertoires in cytomegalovirus infection. For the study at large: The public TCR beta signatures pointed to both CMV infection and matching HLA type. Points from the study as a whole: The cumulative frequency of public TCR beta families identified carriers of CMV plus the relevant HLA. Ex vivo, HLA-C-restricted CMV-specific TCR beta clonotypes prevailed over the rest of the response.

TCRdb itself ran the reads through MiXCR, one entry per CDR3 protein. Among around 440,000 distinct CDR3 sequences listed, about 11% were seen once. The germline V gene encodes CDR1 SGHRS and CDR2 YFSETQ. The ends lost 4 bases at V and 5 bases at J; junction bases unmatched: 9. CDR3 length: 18 amino acids. This clonotype was seen at least ten times. Its antigen is unknown. The chain combines TRBV5-1 with TRBJ2-1; 16 nucleotides line up with TRBD2. The TCR was taken from a human donor in good health (CMV status not recorded). Some clones in this sample may be carry-over from other donors' samples. Material for sequencing was PBMCs. The DNA of the CDR3 is TGCGCCAGCAGCGCGGGGACTAGCGGGAGGGGAGGCGACAATGAGCAGTTCTTC. Its translation: CASSAGTSGRGGDNEQFF.